The rows below give T cell receptor beta chains drawn from one sample of a study of vaccination and CD4 T cells after COVID-19. These receptors have no known antigen. TCRdb processed the PCR reads anew with MiXCR; each CDR3 protein has one entry. Of about 14,000 distinct CDR3 sequences listed, 25% to 40% were seen once; the top ten hold approximately 10%. Here the sequenced sample was CD4+ T cells from blood, cultured in vitro, taken after SARS-CoV-2 vaccination. The receptors stem from a human donor who had recovered from COVID-19. The CDR3 runs from the conserved cysteine through the conserved F or W.

CASSPQGTPSHEQYF | TRBJ2-7 | TRBV6-1
CASYGVSTNEKLFF | TRBJ1-4 | TRBV28
CASSYRREETQYF | TRBJ2-5 | TRBV6-2/TRBV6-3
CASSLFYRQDAGELFF | TRBJ2-2 | TRBV27
CATSDFGTDTQYF | TRBJ2-3 | TRBV24-1
CSARQSLSSEQFF | TRBJ2-1 | TRBV20-1
CASRPSFGNQPQHF | TRBJ1-5 | TRBV28
CASSLEDAADTQYF | TRBJ2-3 | TRBV11-3
CASSPGVETQYF | TRBJ2-5 | TRBV19
CASSWGSHQPQHF | TRBJ1-5 | TRBV7-2
CASSLDSGTLDTQYF | TRBJ2-3 | TRBV7-2
CSARRTSGNLISGNEQFF | TRBJ2-1 | TRBV20-1
CASSENGADTQYF | TRBJ2-3 | TRBV6-4
CASSSVPEGGYTF | TRBJ1-2 | TRBV7-9
CSARVGTGNQPQHF | TRBJ1-5 | TRBV20-1
CASRPLGQGRENTEAFF | TRBJ1-1 | TRBV6-1
CASSLIQGLELFF | TRBJ2-2 | TRBV5-6
CSSPLGNSNNEQFF | TRBJ2-1 | TRBV20-1
CSARDPQRDSTEQFF | TRBJ2-1 | TRBV20-1
CASSLGSGTGRGYTF | TRBJ1-2 | TRBV5-4
CASSRGGGGQLNTEAFF | TRBJ1-1 | TRBV7-2
CASSSRGGGSYEQYF | TRBJ2-7 | TRBV7-3
CASSPPLRSSYEQYF | TRBJ2-7 | TRBV7-8
CSARDPTRQETQYF | TRBJ2-5 | TRBV20-1
CASSYVLQFNYGYTF | TRBJ1-2 | TRBV6-2/TRBV6-3
CASSLWGPYEQYF | TRBJ2-7 | TRBV5-6
CASREQAYEQYF | TRBJ2-7 | TRBV6-1
CASSYDPSGRPQPGELFF | TRBJ2-2 | TRBV6-2/TRBV6-3
CSARDAIGNSYEQYF | TRBJ2-7 | TRBV20-1
CATRRVPGGNYGYTF | TRBJ1-2 | TRBV27
CASSRYAGTGRDYEQYF | TRBJ2-7 | TRBV6-2/TRBV6-3
CASRGGMNTEAFF | TRBJ1-1 | TRBV6-1
CSALRDSQETQYF | TRBJ2-5 | TRBV20-1